A single T cell receptor (beta chain) is shown here with its context. Some clones are missing from TCRdb's copy, which holds only in-frame ones; the method was immunoSEQ multiplex PCR. Among about 99,000 clones, 70% to 90% were seen once, and the ten largest hold 3.5% to 4%. This record comes from a study of blood T cell repertoires in COVID-19. The V and J ends lost 1 base and 5 bases respectively, with 13 bases between them. The CDR3 runs 15 residues. Germline lookup yields CDR1 MNHEY and CDR2 SVGAGI. This TCR came from a woman aged 55-70 years with acute or convalescent COVID-19. Specimen: peripheral blood. The V gene is TRBV6-5, the J gene TRBJ2-3, with D perhaps matching TRBD1 (6 bases). The CDR3 protein is CASSYFVQGQDTQYF. In DNA form, the CDR3 reads TGTGCCAGCAGTTACTTTGTACAGGGACAAGATACGCAGTATTTT.